Detailed here is one T cell receptor beta chain. The treatment: randomized to nivolumab then ipilimumab (arm A) or the reverse (arm B). This record belongs to a study of sequential checkpoint blockade in melanoma. Overall study context: Randomization was 1:1 between first-line nivolumab→ipilimumab and ipilimumab→nivolumab. 91 pretreatment tumor DNA samples were TCRβ immunosequenced.

The ends lost 1 base at V and 3 bases at J; junction bases unmatched: 3. Germline V gene sequence: CDR1 LNHDA, CDR2 SQIVND (reference sequence). The CDR3 has 14 amino acids. TCRdb's copy holds only in-frame clones and misses some; the assay was immunoSEQ multiplex PCR. The sample contains approximately 4,200 clones, about a quarter of which appear only once. This chain uses TRBV19 with TRBJ2-7; 7 bases are shared with TRBD1. This specimen was tumor tissue (inferred from file names), taken from a patient given nivolumab and ipilimumab in sequence. The origin of this receptor is a human donor with melanoma. In nucleotides, the CDR3 is TGTGCCAGTAGTATAGGAACAGGGGACTACGAGCAGTACTTC. It encodes CASSIGTGDYEQYF.